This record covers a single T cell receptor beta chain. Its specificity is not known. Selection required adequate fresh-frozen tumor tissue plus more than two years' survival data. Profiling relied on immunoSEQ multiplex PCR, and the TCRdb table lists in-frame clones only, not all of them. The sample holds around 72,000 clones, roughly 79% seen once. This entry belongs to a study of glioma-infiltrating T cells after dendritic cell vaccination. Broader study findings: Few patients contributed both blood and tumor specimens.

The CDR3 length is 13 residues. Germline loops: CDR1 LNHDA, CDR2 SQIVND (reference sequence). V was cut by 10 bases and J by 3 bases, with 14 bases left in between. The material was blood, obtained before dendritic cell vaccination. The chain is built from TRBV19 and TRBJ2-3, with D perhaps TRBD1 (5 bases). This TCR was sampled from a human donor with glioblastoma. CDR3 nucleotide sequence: TGTGCCACCGGGCCTCCAGGGACAGATACGCAGTATTTT. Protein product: CATGPPGTDTQYF.